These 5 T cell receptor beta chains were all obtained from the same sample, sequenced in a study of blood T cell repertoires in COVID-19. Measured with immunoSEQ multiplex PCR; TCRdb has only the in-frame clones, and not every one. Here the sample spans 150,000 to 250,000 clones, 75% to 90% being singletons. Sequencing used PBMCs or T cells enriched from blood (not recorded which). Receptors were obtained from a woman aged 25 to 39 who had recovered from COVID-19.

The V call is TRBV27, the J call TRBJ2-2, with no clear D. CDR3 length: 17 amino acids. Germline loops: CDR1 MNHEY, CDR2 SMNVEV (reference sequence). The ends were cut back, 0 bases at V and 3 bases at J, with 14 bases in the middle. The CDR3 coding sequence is TGTGCCAGCAGTTTATCGCTGGTCCGGGTGTACACCGGGGAGCTGTTTTTT. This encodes CASSLSLVRVYTGELFF.

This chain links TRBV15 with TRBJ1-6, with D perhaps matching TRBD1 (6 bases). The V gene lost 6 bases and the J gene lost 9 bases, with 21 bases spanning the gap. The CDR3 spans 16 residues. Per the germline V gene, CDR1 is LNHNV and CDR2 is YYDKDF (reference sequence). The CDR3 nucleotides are TGTGCCACCAGGACTAACACCCAGGGGTTTGGTTCACCCCTCCACTTT. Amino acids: CATRTNTQGFGSPLHF.

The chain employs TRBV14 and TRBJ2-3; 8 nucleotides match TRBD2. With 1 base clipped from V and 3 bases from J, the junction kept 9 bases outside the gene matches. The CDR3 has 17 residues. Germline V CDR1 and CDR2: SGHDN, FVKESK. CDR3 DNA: TGTGCCAGCAGCCAAGGTAGCGGGATCCGCATGACAGATACGCAGTATTTT. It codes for CASSQGSGIRMTDTQYF.

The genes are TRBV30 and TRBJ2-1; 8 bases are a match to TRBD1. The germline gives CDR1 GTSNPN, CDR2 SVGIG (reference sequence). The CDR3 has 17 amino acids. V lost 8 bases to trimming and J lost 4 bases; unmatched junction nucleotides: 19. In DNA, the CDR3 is TGTGCCAGAACTTCCGGGACAGGACCTTTTAGGTACAATGAGCAGTTCTTC. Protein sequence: CARTSGTGPFRYNEQFF. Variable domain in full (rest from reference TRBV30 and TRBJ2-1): SQTIHQWPATLVQPVGSPLSLECTVEGTSNPNLYWYRQAAGRGLQLLFYSVGIGQISSEVPQNLSASRPQDRQFILSSKKLLLSDSGFYLCARTSGTGPFRYNEQFFGPGTRLTVL.

The CDR3 DNA is TGTGCCAGCAGCACGGACCCCAGGGCGAACACTGAAGCTTTCTTT. Translation: CASSTDPRANTEAFF. The rearrangement uses TRBV5-4 and TRBJ1-1; TRBD1 is a possible D gene (5 bases). CDR1 is SGHNT and CDR2 is YYREEE in the germline V gene (reference sequence). V was shortened by 4 bases and J by 1 base, with 14 bases between the two germline ends. The CDR3 has 15 amino acids. Full variable domain (remainder filled in from reference TRBV5-4 and TRBJ1-1): ETGVTQSPTHLIKTRGQQVTLRCSSQSGHNTVSWYQQALGQGPQFIFQYYREEENGRGNFPPRFSGLQFPNYSSELNVNALELDDSALYLCASSTDPRANTEAFFGQGTRLTVV.